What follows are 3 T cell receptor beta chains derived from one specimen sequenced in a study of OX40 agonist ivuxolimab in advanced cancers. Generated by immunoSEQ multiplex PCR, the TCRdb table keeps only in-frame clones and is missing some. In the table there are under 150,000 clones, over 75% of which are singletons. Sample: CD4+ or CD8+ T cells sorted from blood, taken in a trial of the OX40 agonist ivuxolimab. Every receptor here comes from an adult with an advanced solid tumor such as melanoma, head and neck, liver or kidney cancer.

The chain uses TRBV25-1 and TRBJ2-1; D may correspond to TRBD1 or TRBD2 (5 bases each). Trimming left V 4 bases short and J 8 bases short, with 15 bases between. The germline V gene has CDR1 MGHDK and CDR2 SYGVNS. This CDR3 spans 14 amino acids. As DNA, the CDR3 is TGTGCCAGCAGTGGGGACCCCCCCGGGGATGAGCAGTTCTTC. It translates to CASSGDPPGDEQFF.

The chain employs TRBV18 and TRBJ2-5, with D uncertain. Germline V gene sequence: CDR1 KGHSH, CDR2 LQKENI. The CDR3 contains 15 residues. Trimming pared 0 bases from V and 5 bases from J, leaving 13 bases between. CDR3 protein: CASSPPGRALETQYF. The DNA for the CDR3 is TGTGCCAGCTCACCACCGGGTAGAGCCCTGGAGACCCAGTACTTC.

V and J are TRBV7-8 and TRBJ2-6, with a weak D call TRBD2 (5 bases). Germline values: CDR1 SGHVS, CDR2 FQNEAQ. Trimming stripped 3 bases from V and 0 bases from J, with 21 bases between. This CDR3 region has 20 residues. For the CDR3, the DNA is TGTGCCAGCAGCTTCCGCGCTGGAGGACGCCTATTCTCTGGGGCCAACGTCCTGACTTTC. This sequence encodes CASSFRAGGRLFSGANVLTF.